This T cell receptor (beta chain) was sequenced for a study of cytomegalovirus exposure and HLA in healthy donors. There are 13 residues in the CDR3. The V gene's germline CDR1 is MDHEN and CDR2 SYDVKM. V lost 8 bases and J 3 bases, leaving 11 bases between the germline ends. Overall study results and limits: Most TCRs appeared rarely, but some public TCRs recurred in many donors.

The table came from immunoSEQ multiplex PCR; TCRdb's copy has only in-frame clones and leaves some out. The sample has 150,000 to 200,000 clones, about 89% seen once. There are a few counts of this clone. What it binds is unknown. Source material: PBMCs. The receptor's source is a woman younger than 35 in good health and CMV-seropositive. The chain recombines TRBV28 with TRBJ1-5, with D hard to call. CDR3 bases: TGTGCCAGCGTATGGGCGCTCAATCAGCCCCAGCATTTT. Translation gives CASVWALNQPQHF.